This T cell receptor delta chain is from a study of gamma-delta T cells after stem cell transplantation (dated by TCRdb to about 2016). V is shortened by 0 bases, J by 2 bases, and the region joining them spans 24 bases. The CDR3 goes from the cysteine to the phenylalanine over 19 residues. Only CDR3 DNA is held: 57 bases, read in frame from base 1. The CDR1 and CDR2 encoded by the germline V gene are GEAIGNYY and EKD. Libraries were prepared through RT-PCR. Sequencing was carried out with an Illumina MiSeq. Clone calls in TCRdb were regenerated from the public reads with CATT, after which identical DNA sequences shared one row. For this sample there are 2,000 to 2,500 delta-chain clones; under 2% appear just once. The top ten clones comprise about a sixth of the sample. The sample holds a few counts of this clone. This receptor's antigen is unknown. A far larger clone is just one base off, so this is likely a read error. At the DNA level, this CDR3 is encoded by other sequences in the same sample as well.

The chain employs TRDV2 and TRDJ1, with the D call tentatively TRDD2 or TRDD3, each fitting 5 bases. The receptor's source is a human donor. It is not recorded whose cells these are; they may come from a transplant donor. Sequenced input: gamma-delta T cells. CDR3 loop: CACDTVPTPRDDETDKLIF. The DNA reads TGTGCCTGTGACACCGTGCCTACACCCAGGGATGACGAGACCGATAAACTCATCTTT.